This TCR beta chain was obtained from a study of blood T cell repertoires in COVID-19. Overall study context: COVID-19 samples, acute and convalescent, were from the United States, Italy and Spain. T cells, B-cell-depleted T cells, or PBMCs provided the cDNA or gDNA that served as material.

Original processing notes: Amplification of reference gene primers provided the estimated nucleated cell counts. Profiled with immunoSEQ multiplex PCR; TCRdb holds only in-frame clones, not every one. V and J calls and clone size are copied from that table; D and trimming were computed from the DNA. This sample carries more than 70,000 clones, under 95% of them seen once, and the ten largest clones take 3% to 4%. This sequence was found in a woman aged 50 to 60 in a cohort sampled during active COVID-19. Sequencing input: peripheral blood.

The CDR3, as DNA: TGCGCCAGCAGACCTGACAGGGGGATGAACACTGAAGCTTTCTTT. Translating gives CASRPDRGMNTEAFF. The chain combines TRBV10-1 with TRBJ1-1; TRBD1 aligns across 9 bases. Germline V CDR1 and CDR2: WNHNN, SYGVQD (reference sequence). CDR3 length: 15 amino acids. With V trimmed by 6 bases and J by 0 bases, 5 bases remained unmatched.